This note documents a single T cell receptor beta chain sequence. This entry is derived from a study of blood T cell repertoires in COVID-19. The protocol was immunoSEQ multiplex PCR, while the TCRdb copy is restricted to in-frame clones and leaves out a portion. The table includes 15,000 to 25,000 clones, around 74% detected once. The material sequenced was peripheral blood. The source of this sequence is a man at least 80 years old with acute or convalescent COVID-19.

This chain's CDR3 is CASSPQWREGRDTQYF. CDR3 nucleotides: TGTGCCAGCTCTCCGCAGTGGCGGGAGGGCCGAGATACGCAGTATTTT. V is TRBV18 and J is TRBJ2-3, with 9 bases that match TRBD2. Germline V gives CDR1 KGHSH, CDR2 LQKENI. The V gene end was trimmed by 6 bases and the J gene end by 5 bases; junction bases not matched to a gene: 12. The CDR3 runs 16 residues.